The 8 T cell receptor beta chains below come from one sample, sequenced in a study of T-cell memory formation after mild COVID-19 (dated by TCRdb to 2020 to 2023). Library preparation employed 5' RACE. Sequencing was carried out with an Illumina NovaSeq 6000. TCRdb trimmed public reads at Q25 via fastp, called clones via MiXCR and kept in-frame beta chains. For every CDR3 protein sequence, its rows merge into one entry that carries the most common genes and DNA. Counted in this sample were about 390,000 distinct CDR3 sequences; around a sixth of them appeared once. In total, the top ten clones hold 20% to 25% of the sample. The source material was PBMCs or a T cell subset sorted from them (not recorded which). These receptors came from a man between 18 and 29 years old who had mild COVID-19 (a few samples of this study predate the infection). The sample titles of this study are shuffled in the database, so cell type and time point are left out; the donor was told from shared clones.

Concerning this clonotype: A much larger clone differs by one base, so this may be a read error. The chain links TRBV2 to TRBJ1-5; maybe TRBD1 (6 bases). This CDR3 region has 13 residues. In germline, CDR1 is SNHLY, CDR2 FYNNEI. Trimming left V 7 bases short and J 15 bases short, with 22 bases between. CDR3 DNA sequence: TGTGCCAGCAACCCGAATTCTCAGGGGTTGGGGCATTTT. Amino acid sequence: CASNPNSQGLGHF. Full variable domain (outside the CDR3, taken from reference TRBV2 and TRBJ1-5): EPEVTQTPSHQVTQMGQEVILRCVPISNHLYFYWYRQILGQKVEFLVSFYNNEISEKSEIFDDQFSVERPDGSNFTLKIRSTKLEDSAMYFCASNPNSQGLGHFGDGTRLSIL.

This clonotype was seen more than once but under ten times. This chain links TRBV5-8 with TRBJ1-2, with 8 bases lining up with TRBD1. V lost 4 bases and J lost 7; bases outside the gene matches: 3. The CDR3 is 12 residues long. Germline CDR1 and CDR2: SGHTS and YDEGEE. The CDR3 DNA sequence: TGTGCCAGCAGCAGGGACAGGACTGGCTACACCTTC. Protein: CASSRDRTGYTF.

This clonotype was seen many times. The chain employs TRBV29-1 and TRBJ1-1, with 7 nucleotides matching TRBD1. In germline, CDR1 is SQVTM, CDR2 ANQGSEA. The CDR3 runs 14 residues. The ends lost 5 bases at V and 3 bases at J; junction bases unmatched: 9. CDR3 nucleotides: TGCAGCGTTCGCCTTGGGGACAGTTACACTGAAGCTTTCTTT. Translation: CSVRLGDSYTEAFF. The variable domain in full, completed from reference TRBV29-1 and TRBJ1-1, reads SAVISQKPSRDICQRGTSLTIQCQVDSQVTMMFWYRQQPGQSLTLIATANQGSEATYESGFVIDKFPISRPNLTFSTLTVSNMSPEDSSIYLCSVRLGDSYTEAFFGQGTRLTVV.

This clonotype was recorded once. The CDR3 DNA reads as TGTGCCAGCTCACCACGGGGGGCGACTAACTATGGCTACACCTTC. Its translation: CASSPRGATNYGYTF. V usage is TRBV18 and J usage is TRBJ1-2; maybe TRBD1 (6 bases). CDR3 size: 15 residues. Looked up from germline, CDR1 is KGHSH and CDR2 is LQKENI. V dropped 1 base and J dropped 0 bases, with 9 bases sitting between them.

This clonotype was seen at least ten times. The gene calls are TRBV12-3 or TRBV12-4 and TRBJ2-3, with 8 bases lining up with TRBD2. The ends lost 6 bases at V and 4 bases at J; junction bases unmatched: 12. The CDR3 has 16 amino acids. CDR3 sequence reads: CASSPWGSGASDTQYF. CDR3 coding DNA: TGTGCCAGCAGCCCTTGGGGTAGCGGGGCCTCAGATACGCAGTATTTT.

The chain carries TRBV7-3 and TRBJ2-2; unclear D gene. The germline V gene has CDR1 SGHTA and CDR2 FQGTGA. The CDR3 runs to 13 residues. V was pared by 4 bases and J by 3 bases, with 6 bases between. CDR3 in DNA: TGTGCCAGCAGCTACAGCTACACCGGGGAGCTGTTTTTT. Amino acid sequence: CASSYSYTGELFF.

This rearrangement joins TRBV5-8 to TRBJ2-7; 7 bases agree with TRBD1. Germline V lookup: CDR1 SGHTS, CDR2 YDEGEE. After removal of 4 bases from V and 1 base from J, the junction contained 8 bases not matched to a gene. The CDR3 has 15 residues. CDR3 loop: CASSPGTAVSYEQYF. The CDR3 nucleotides read TGTGCCAGCAGCCCCGGGACAGCCGTATCCTACGAGCAGTACTTC. The full variable domain, completed using reference TRBV5-8 and TRBJ2-7, is EAGVTQSPTHLIKTRGQQATLRCSPISGHTSVYWYQQALGLGLQFLLWYDEGEERNRGNFPPRFSGRQFPNYSSELNVNALELEDSALYLCASSPGTAVSYEQYFGPGTRLTVT.

The rearrangement uses TRBV6-2 or TRBV6-3 and TRBJ2-7; D unresolved. Germline values: CDR1 MNHEY, CDR2 SVGEGT. This CDR3 comprises 13 residues. V gave up 5 bases and J gave up 3 bases, with 11 bases separating them. CDR3 DNA: TGTGCCAGCAGTAAAGAGGTTTTCTACGAGCAGTACGTC. As protein: CASSKEVFYEQYV.